This T cell receptor beta chain was identified during a study of blood T cell repertoires in COVID-19. At the level of the study: The analysed material was cDNA or gDNA that came from T cells, B-cell-depleted T cells, or PBMCs.

V lost 5 bases and J lost 1, with 9 bases in between. Germline V CDR1 and CDR2: SGHTA, FQGTGA. This CDR3 comprises 15 residues. In the original workflow: Scientists estimated how many nucleated cells there were by amplifying reference gene primers. Method: immunoSEQ multiplex PCR; TCRdb's copy keeps in-frame clones and lacks some. V and J calls and clone size are copied from that table; D and trimming were computed from the DNA. The sample contains approximately 320,000 clones, roughly 85% of which appear only once. Source material: peripheral blood. The rearrangement links TRBV7-3 to TRBJ2-6, with D hard to call. This receptor was taken from a human donor in a cohort sampled during active COVID-19. The CDR3 reads CASSPPLSGANVLTF. CDR3 sequence (DNA): TGTGCCAGCAGCCCCCCCTTATCTGGGGCCAACGTCCTGACTTTC. The variable domain in full, completed from reference TRBV7-3 and TRBJ2-6, reads GAGVSQTPSNKVTEKGKYVELRCDPISGHTALYWYRQSLGQGPEFLIYFQGTGAADDSGLPNDRFFAVRPEGSVSTLKIQRTERGDSAVYLCASSPPLSGANVLTFGAGSRLTVL.